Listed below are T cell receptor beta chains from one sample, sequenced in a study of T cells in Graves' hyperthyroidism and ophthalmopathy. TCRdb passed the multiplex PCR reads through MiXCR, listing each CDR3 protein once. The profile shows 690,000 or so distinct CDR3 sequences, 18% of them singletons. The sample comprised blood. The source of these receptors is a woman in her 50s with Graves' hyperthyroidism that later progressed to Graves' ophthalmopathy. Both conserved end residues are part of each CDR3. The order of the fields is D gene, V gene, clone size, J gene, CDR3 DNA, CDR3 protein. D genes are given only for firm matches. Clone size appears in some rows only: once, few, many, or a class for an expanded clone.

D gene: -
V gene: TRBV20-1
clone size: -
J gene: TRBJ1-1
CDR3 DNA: TGCAGTGCTAACCACCTCCAGGGGAACACTGAAGCTTTCTTT
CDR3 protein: CSANHLQGNTEAFF

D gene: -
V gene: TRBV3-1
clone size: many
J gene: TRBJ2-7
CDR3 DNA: TGTGCCAGCAGCCAAATCAGCTCCTACGAGCAGTACTTC
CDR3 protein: CASSQISSYEQYF

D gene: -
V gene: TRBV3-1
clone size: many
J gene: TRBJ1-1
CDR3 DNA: TGTGCCAGCACCCAAAGGCGACATACTGAAGCTTTCTTT
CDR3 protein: CASTQRRHTEAFF

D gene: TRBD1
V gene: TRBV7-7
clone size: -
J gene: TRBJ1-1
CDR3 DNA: TGTGCTAGCAGCGAAGGACAGGGGGCTGAAGCTTTCTTT
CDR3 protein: CASSEGQGAEAFF

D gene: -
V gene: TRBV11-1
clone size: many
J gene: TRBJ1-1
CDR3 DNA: TGTGCCAGCAGCTTTGCAGGTATGAACACTGAAGCTTTCTTT
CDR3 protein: CASSFAGMNTEAFF

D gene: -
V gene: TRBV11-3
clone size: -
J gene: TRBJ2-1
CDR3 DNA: TGTACCAGCAGCCCGGGGACGGACAATGAGCAGTTCTTC
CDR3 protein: CTSSPGTDNEQFF

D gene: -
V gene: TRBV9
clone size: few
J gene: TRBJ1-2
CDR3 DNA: TGTGCCAGCAGCGCTAGTCGAGGGAGGCGCTACACCTTC
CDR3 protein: CASSASRGRRYTF

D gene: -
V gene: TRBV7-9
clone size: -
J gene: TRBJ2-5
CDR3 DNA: TGTGCCAGCAGGGGGACCCCCGAGACCCAGTACTTC
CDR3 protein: CASRGTPETQYF

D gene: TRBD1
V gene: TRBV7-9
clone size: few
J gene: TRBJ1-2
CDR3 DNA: TGTGCCAGCAGTTTGACAGGGGGCGCCTATGGCTACACCTTC
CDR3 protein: CASSLTGGAYGYTF

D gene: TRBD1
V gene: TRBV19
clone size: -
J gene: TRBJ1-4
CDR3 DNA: TGTGCCAGTAGTACCCGTACAGGGGATGGAACGCGGCGGTGCAATGAAAAACTGTTTTTT
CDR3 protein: CASSTRTGDGTRRCNEKLFF

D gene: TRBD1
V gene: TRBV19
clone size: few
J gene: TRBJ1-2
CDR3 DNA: TGTGCCAGTAGTAGGCTGCGGGACAGGGGGCTTCAGCCTAACTATGGCTACACCTTC
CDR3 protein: CASSRLRDRGLQPNYGYTF

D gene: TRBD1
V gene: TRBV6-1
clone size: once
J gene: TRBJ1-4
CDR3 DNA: TGTGCCAGCAGGTTTATACAGGGGGCGGATGAAAAACTGTTTTTT
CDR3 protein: CASRFIQGADEKLFF

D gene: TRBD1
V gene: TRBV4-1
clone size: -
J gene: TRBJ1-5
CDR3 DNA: TGCGCCAGCAGCCAAGCTGGACAGGGTCATCAGCCCCAGCATTTT
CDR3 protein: CASSQAGQGHQPQHF

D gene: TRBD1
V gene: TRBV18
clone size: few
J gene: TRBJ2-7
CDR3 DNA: TGTGCCAGCTCACCGGGGACAGCGAAGAACGAGCAGTACTTC
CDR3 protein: CASSPGTAKNEQYF

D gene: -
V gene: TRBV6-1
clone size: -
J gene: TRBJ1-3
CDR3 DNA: TGTGCCAGCAGTGAATTCCTCGGGATCTCTGGAAACACCATATATTTT
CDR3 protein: CASSEFLGISGNTIYF

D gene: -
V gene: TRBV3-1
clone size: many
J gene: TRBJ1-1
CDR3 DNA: TGTGCCAGCAGCCAATCATTCGTGAGGGGAGGAAAAGCTTTCTTT
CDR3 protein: CASSQSFVRGGKAFF

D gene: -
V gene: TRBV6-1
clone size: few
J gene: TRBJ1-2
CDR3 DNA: TGTGCCAGCAGTGAAAAGGGGGATTTCGGCTACACCTTC
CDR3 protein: CASSEKGDFGYTF

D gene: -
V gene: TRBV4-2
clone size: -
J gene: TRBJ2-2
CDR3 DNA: TGTGCCAGCAGACCACCCAGTCCGGGAACGAACACCGGGGAGCTGTTTTTT
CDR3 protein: CASRPPSPGTNTGELFF

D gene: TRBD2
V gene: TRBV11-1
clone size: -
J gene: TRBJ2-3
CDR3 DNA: TGTGCCAGCAGCTCCGGGGGGGCCCAAGATACGCAGTATTTT
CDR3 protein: CASSSGGAQDTQYF

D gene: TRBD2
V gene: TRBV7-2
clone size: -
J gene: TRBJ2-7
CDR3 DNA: TGTGCCAGCAGCTTAGAACTAGCGGGGGGACAAGAGCAGTACTTC
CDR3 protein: CASSLELAGGQEQYF

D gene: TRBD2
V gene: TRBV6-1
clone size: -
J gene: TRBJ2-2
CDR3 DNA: TGTGCCAGCAGTGATTTCGGACGGGGGGGAACCGGGGAGCTGTTTTTT
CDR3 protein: CASSDFGRGGTGELFF

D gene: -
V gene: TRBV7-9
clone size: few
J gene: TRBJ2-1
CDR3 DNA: TGTGCCAGCAGCTTAGGGCTTAGGGCGGCTACCTACAATGAGCAGTTCTTC
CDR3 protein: CASSLGLRAATYNEQFF

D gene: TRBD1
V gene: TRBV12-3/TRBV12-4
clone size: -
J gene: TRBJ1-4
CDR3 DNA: TGTGCCAGCAGCTCCGGGACAGGGGAAAAACTGTTTTTT
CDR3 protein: CASSSGTGEKLFF

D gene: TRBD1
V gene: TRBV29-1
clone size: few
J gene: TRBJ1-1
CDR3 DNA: TGCAGCGTTAAAACAGGGGGCACTGAAGCTTTCTTT
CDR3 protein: CSVKTGGTEAFF

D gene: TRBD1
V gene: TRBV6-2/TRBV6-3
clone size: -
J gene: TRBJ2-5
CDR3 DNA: TGTGCCAGCAGCCTGGGACAGGTAGAGACCCAGTACTTC
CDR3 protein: CASSLGQVETQYF

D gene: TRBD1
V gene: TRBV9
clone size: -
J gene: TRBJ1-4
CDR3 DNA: TGTGCCAGCAGCCTGACAGGGGTTAATGAAAAACTGTTTTTT
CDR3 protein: CASSLTGVNEKLFF

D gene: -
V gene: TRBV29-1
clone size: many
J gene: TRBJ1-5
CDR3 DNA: TGCAGCGTTGCCGGTCAGGGTGATCAGCCCCAGCATTTT
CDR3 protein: CSVAGQGDQPQHF

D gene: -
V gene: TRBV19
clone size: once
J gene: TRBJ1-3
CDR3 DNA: TGTGCCAGTAGTATTACCGGGACATCCTCTGGAAACACCATATATTTT
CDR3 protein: CASSITGTSSGNTIYF

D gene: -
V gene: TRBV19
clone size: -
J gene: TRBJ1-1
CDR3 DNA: TGTGCCAGTAGTTACTCGTGGGTAGGCACTGAAGCTTTCTTT
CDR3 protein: CASSYSWVGTEAFF

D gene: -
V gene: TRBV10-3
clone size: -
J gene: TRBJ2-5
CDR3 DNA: TGTGCCATCAGTGTATCAGCGGAGGGCCCGGAGACCCAGTACTTC
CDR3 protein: CAISVSAEGPETQYF

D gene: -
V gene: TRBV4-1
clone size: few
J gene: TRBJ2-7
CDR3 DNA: TGCGCCAGCAGTCCGGGCCTGGATTTCTACGAGCAGTACTTC
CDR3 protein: CASSPGLDFYEQYF

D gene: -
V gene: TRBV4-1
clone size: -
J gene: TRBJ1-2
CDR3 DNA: TGCGCCAGCAGCCAAGAAGCTTCGAGGACTGATTTCTATGGCTACACCTTC
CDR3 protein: CASSQEASRTDFYGYTF

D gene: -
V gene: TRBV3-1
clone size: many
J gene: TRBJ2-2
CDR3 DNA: TGTGCCAGCAGCCTACGACAGACGTCGAACACCGGGGAGCTGTTTTTT
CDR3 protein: CASSLRQTSNTGELFF

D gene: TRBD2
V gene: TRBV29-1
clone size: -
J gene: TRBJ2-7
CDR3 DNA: TGCAGCGTCTCGACCGCGGCGGGAGGAGAGCAGTACTTC
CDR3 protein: CSVSTAAGGEQYF

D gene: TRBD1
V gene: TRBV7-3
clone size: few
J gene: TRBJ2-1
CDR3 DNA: TGTGCCAGCAGCTTAGGTGTAGGACAGGGTAGGAATGAGCAGTTCTTC
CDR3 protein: CASSLGVGQGRNEQFF

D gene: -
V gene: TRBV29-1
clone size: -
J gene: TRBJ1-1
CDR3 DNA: TGCAGCGTTTTGCGTTATGAGGGTTACACTGAAGCTTTCTTT
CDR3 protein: CSVLRYEGYTEAFF

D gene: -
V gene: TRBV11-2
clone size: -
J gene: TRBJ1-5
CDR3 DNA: TGTGCCAGCAGCCGCGAGAGGAATCAGCCCCAGCATTTT
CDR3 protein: CASSRERNQPQHF

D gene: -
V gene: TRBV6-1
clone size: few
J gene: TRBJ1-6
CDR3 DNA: TGTGCCAGCTACCCCCAGGAGGGAACAGGTTCACCCCTCCACTTT
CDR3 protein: CASYPQEGTGSPLHF

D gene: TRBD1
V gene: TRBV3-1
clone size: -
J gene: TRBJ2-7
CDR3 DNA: TGTGCCAGCCGGACAGGGTTCGAGCAGTACTTC
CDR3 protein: CASRTGFEQYF

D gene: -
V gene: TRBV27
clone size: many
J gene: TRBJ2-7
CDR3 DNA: TGTGCCAGCAGTTTTTCAGGGGGGCAGCAGTACTTC
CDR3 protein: CASSFSGGQQYF

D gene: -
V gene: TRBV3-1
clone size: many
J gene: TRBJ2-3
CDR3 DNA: TGTGCCAGCAGCCAAGATGGTGGATTCTCCCACCCGGATACGCAGTATTTT
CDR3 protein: CASSQDGGFSHPDTQYF

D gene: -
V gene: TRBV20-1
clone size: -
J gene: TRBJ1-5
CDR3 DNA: TGCAGTGCTAGTGGAGACAATGACGATCAGCCCCAGCATTTT
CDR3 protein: CSASGDNDDQPQHF

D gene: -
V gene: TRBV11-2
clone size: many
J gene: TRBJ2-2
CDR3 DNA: TGTGCCAGCAGTATCCAACCCGGGGAGAACACCGGGGAGCTGTTTTTT
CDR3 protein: CASSIQPGENTGELFF

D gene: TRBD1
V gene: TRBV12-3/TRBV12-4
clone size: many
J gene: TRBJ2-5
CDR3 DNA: TGTGCCAGCACTCCGGGACAGGGGTACCAAGAGACCCAGTACTTC
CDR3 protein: CASTPGQGYQETQYF

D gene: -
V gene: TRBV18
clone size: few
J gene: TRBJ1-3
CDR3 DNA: TGTGCCAGCTCACCACTTTACAGCAGGGTCAGCTCTGGAAACACCATATATTTT
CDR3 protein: CASSPLYSRVSSGNTIYF

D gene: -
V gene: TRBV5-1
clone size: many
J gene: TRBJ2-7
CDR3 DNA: TGCGCCAGCAGCAGGACCGGGGGAACCTACGAGCAGTACTTC
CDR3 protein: CASSRTGGTYEQYF